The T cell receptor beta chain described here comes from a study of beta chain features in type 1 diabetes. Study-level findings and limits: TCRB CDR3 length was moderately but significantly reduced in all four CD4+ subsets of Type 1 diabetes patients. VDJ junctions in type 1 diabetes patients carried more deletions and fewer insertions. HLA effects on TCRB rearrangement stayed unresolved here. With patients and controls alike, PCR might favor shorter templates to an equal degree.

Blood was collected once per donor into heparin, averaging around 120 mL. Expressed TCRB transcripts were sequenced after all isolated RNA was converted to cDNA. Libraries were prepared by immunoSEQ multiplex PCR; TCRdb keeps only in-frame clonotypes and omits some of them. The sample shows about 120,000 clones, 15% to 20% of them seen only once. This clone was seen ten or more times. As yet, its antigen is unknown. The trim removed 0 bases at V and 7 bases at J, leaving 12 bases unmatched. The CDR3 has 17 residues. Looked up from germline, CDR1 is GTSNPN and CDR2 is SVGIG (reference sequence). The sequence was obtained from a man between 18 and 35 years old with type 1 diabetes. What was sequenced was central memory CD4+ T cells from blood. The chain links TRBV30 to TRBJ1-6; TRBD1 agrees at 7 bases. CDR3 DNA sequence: TGTGCCTGGAGTGTACGACAGGGAATAGTTGGCAATTCACCCCTCCACTTT. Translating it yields CAWSVRQGIVGNSPLHF.